Below, 27 T cell receptor beta chains from the same sample are listed, as sequenced in a study of blood T cell repertoires in COVID-19. Produced via immunoSEQ multiplex PCR; TCRdb's table is partial and in-frame only. Found here are approximately 250,000 clones, around four fifths of them singletons; the top ten hold around 4%. The material sequenced was peripheral blood. The receptor source for this set is a man in his sixties with acute or convalescent COVID-19.

About this clone: The sample has other DNA sequences that encode this CDR3 too. The chain links TRBV9 to TRBJ2-2; the D gene is possibly TRBD2 (5 bases). This CDR3 has 14 residues. Germline V CDR1 and CDR2: SGDLS, YYNGEE. V gave up 0 bases and J gave up 5 bases, with 8 bases separating them. CDR3 protein: CASSVGGGTGELFF. The CDR3 coding sequence is TGTGCCAGCAGCGTAGGAGGAGGAACCGGGGAGCTGTTTTTT.

The chain links TRBV5-8 to TRBJ1-2; the match to TRBD1 covers 8 bases. Germline V gives CDR1 SGHTS, CDR2 YDEGEE. V dropped 1 base and J dropped 4; count of bases not matched to a gene: 6. This CDR3 contains 15 residues. CDR3 DNA: TGTGCCAGCAGCTTGACGGGACAGGTCACCTATGGCTACACCTTC. Residues: CASSLTGQVTYGYTF. The complete variable domain, with remaining parts taken from reference TRBV5-8 and TRBJ1-2, reads EAGVTQSPTHLIKTRGQQATLRCSPISGHTSVYWYQQALGLGLQFLLWYDEGEERNRGNFPPRFSGRQFPNYSSELNVNALELEDSALYLCASSLTGQVTYGYTFGSGTRLTVV.

A few counts support this clone. The chain has TRBV28 and TRBJ1-5, with D possibly matching TRBD1 (5 bases). The CDR3 consists of 13 residues. Germline-derived CDR1 and CDR2 are MDHEN and SYDVKM. Trimming pared 7 bases from V and 7 bases from J, leaving 14 bases between. CDR3 residues: CASISAGKQPQHF. CDR3 nucleotides: TGTGCCAGCATATCGGCAGGGAAACAGCCCCAGCATTTT.

A remark on this clone: Germline is not matched at one junction end, which may reflect a read error. The chain is built from TRBV2 and TRBJ1-4; 9 bases match TRBD1. This CDR3 is 11 amino acids long. Germline-derived CDR1 and CDR2 are SNHLY and FYNNEI. The DNA of the CDR3 is TGTGCCAGCAGTGGACAGGGGGAAGGTGTTTTT. It is translated as CASSGQGEGVF.

The chain links TRBV2 to TRBJ1-2, with D perhaps matching TRBD1 (6 bases). The CDR3 runs to 15 residues. Germline-derived CDR1 and CDR2 are SNHLY and FYNNEI. V gave up 5 bases and J gave up 0 bases, with 13 bases separating them. The CDR3 spells CASSFNRVANYGYTF. CDR3 nucleotide sequence: TGTGCCAGCAGTTTCAACAGGGTAGCTAACTATGGCTACACCTTC.

CDR3: CASSQGLRALSTDTQYF. CDR3 nucleotide sequence: TGCGCCAGCAGCCAAGGTCTTCGCGCATTGAGCACAGATACGCAGTATTTT. V gene TRBV4-3 combines with J gene TRBJ2-3; no clear D gene. Looked up from germline, CDR1 is LGHNA and CDR2 is YSLEER. The CDR3 consists of 17 residues. V lost 1 base, J lost 0 bases, and 14 bases lay in between.

V gene TRBV6-1 combines with J gene TRBJ1-1; 7 bases are a match to TRBD1. Per germline, CDR1 MNHNS and CDR2 SASEGT. This CDR3 is built from 15 residues. Unmatched junction bases numbered 4, after V lost 3 bases and J lost 0 bases. Here the CDR3 DNA reads TGTGCCAGCAGTGAGCAACAGGGGTTGAACACTGAAGCTTTCTTT. Its translation: CASSEQQGLNTEAFF.

The chain combines TRBV27 with TRBJ2-1, with TRBD1 matching 7 bases. The V and J ends lost 7 bases and 6 bases, in that order; junction bases with no gene match: 12. There are 15 residues in the CDR3. Per germline, CDR1 MNHEY and CDR2 SMNVEV (reference sequence). The DNA for the CDR3 is TGTGCCAGCACCCCAGACAGGGAAATAACCAATGAGCAGTTCTTC. This sequence encodes CASTPDREITNEQFF.

This chain uses TRBV5-1 with TRBJ2-2; D gene unclear. The length of the CDR3 is 13 residues. Between the trimmed V and J ends, which lost 6 bases and 7 bases, there was a span of 13 bases. The germline V gene encodes CDR1 SGHRS and CDR2 YFSETQ. This CDR3 reads CASKDKDVGELFF. The DNA for the CDR3 is TGCGCCAGCAAAGACAAAGACGTCGGGGAGCTGTTTTTT.

On this clone: One end of the junction does not line up with germline, which may come from a read error. The chain couples TRBV4-1 to TRBJ2-1, with 7 bases that match TRBD2. Germline assignment: CDR1 MGHRA and CDR2 YSYEKL. The CDR3 has 16 residues. The CDR3 DNA is TGCGCCAGCAGTCAAGGACGCGGGGGTTCCTACAATGAGCAGTTCTTC. Residues: CASSQGRGGSYNEQFF.

This rearrangement joins TRBV19 to TRBJ1-1; the match to TRBD1 covers 7 bases. The germline V gene encodes CDR1 LNHDA and CDR2 SQIVND (reference sequence). The CDR3 loop spans 15 amino acids. V dropped 7 bases and J dropped 2; count of bases not matched to a gene: 10. CDR3 sequence reads: CASMKGGSGNTEAFF. The CDR3 DNA reads as TGTGCCAGTATGAAAGGGGGCTCTGGAAACACTGAAGCTTTCTTT. The entire variable domain, with the rest obtained from reference TRBV19 and TRBJ1-1, is as follows: DGGITQSPKYLFRKEGQNVTLSCEQNLNHDAMYWYRQDPGQGLRLIYYSQIVNDFQKGDIAEGYSVSREKKESFPLTVTSAQKNPTAFYLCASMKGGSGNTEAFFGQGTRLTVV.

V usage is TRBV11-2 and J usage is TRBJ2-5, with TRBD2 matching 9 bases. CDR3 length: 16 amino acids. From germline, CDR1 is SGHAT and CDR2 FQNNGV. J gave up 4 bases and V 3 bases, and 9 bases lay outside the gene matches. CDR3: CASSFEIAGVRETQYF. The CDR3 DNA sequence: TGTGCCAGCAGCTTTGAGATAGCGGGAGTCCGAGAGACCCAGTACTTC. The variable domain in full, completed from reference TRBV11-2 and TRBJ2-5, reads EAGVAQSPRYKIIEKRQSVAFWCNPISGHATLYWYQQILGQGPKLLIQFQNNGVVDDSQLPKDRFSAERLKGVDSTLKIQPAKLEDSAVYLCASSFEIAGVRETQYFGPGTRLLVL.

The rearrangement links TRBV10-2 to TRBJ2-7; 7 bases agree with TRBD1. With 4 bases clipped from V and 4 bases from J, the junction kept 4 bases outside the gene matches. This CDR3 contains 13 residues. CDR1 WSHSY and CDR2 SAAADI come from the germline V gene. CDR3 loop: CASSASQGYEQYF. As DNA, the CDR3 is TGCGCCAGCAGTGCCTCACAGGGGTACGAGCAGTACTTC.

V gene TRBV6-5 combines with J gene TRBJ1-2, with 8 bases aligning to TRBD1. The CDR3 length is 13 residues. Per germline, CDR1 MNHEY and CDR2 SVGAGI. V was clipped by 6 bases and J by 3 bases; unmatched bases: 3. Written as DNA, the CDR3 is TGTGCCAGCAGGCTGACAGGGGACTATGGCTACACCTTC. Translating gives CASRLTGDYGYTF.

This clone was observed a handful of times. The V gene is TRBV9, the J gene TRBJ2-2; the D is unclear. The V gene's germline CDR1 is SGDLS and CDR2 YYNGEE. This CDR3 has 12 amino acids. V lost 3 bases to trimming and J lost 3 bases, with 3 bases between them. DNA of the CDR3: TGTGCCAGCAGCGCCGACACCGGGGAGCTGTTTTTT. Its protein is CASSADTGELFF.

This sequence joins TRBV10-1 and TRBJ2-1; D is unclear. Germline CDR1 is WNHNN and CDR2 is SYGVQD (reference sequence). V was cut by 6 bases and J by 8 bases, with 17 bases left in between. CDR3 length: 14 residues. This chain's CDR3 is CASSPWRFMDEQFF. CDR3 DNA sequence: TGCGCCAGCAGCCCTTGGCGGTTTATGGATGAGCAGTTCTTC.

The chain links TRBV13 to TRBJ2-7, with TRBD1 matching 8 bases. CDR1 PRHDT and CDR2 FYEKMQ come from the germline V gene (reference sequence). The CDR3 loop spans 13 amino acids. V lost 2 bases, J lost 7 bases, and 4 bases stayed unmatched. The CDR3 region has the DNA TGTGCCAGCAGCTTACAGGGGGCGGGGGAGCAGTACTTC. Residues: CASSLQGAGEQYF.

The chain has TRBV6-2 or TRBV6-3 and TRBJ1-5, with 7 bases lining up with TRBD1. Germline loops: CDR1 MNHEY, CDR2 SVGEGT. Losses at the gene ends were 2 bases for V and 2 bases for J; bases not matched to a gene: 18. CDR3 length: 20 amino acids. The chain's CDR3 is CASSYESNRGRYSGNQPQHF. The CDR3 region has the DNA TGTGCCAGCAGTTACGAATCGAACAGGGGTAGGTATTCGGGCAATCAGCCCCAGCATTTT.

The chain couples TRBV15 to TRBJ2-7; 7 nucleotides match TRBD1. The CDR3 has 14 amino acids. V lost 4 bases, J lost 6 bases, and 9 bases stayed unmatched. The germline V gene has CDR1 LNHNV and CDR2 YYDKDF (reference sequence). For the CDR3, the DNA is TGTGCCACCAGCACCGGGACAGCGAAGTCCGAGCAGTACTTC. Its protein is CATSTGTAKSEQYF.

The J gene is TRBJ2-1, the V gene TRBV19; 9 bases line up with TRBD1. V dropped 6 bases and J dropped 6; count of bases not matched to a gene: 9. CDR1 LNHDA and CDR2 SQIVND come from the germline V gene (reference sequence). The CDR3 is made up of 15 amino acids. The CDR3 nucleotides are TGTGCCAGTAGGCAGAGGACAGGGGTTGGCAATGAGCAGTTCTTC. Its translation is CASRQRTGVGNEQFF. The full variable domain, in which reference TRBV19 and TRBJ2-1 provide the parts outside the CDR3, is DGGITQSPKYLFRKEGQNVTLSCEQNLNHDAMYWYRQDPGQGLRLIYYSQIVNDFQKGDIAEGYSVSREKKESFPLTVTSAQKNPTAFYLCASRQRTGVGNEQFFGPGTRLTVL.

The chain joins TRBV21-1 to TRBJ1-5. TRBV21-1 is classified as a pseudogene. This CDR3 spans 15 amino acids. This CDR3 reads CASSKAEGSNQPQHF. In DNA form, the CDR3 reads TGTGCCAGCAGCAAAGCGGAGGGGAGCAATCAGCCCCAGCATTTT.

The rearrangement links TRBV19 to TRBJ2-7, with TRBD1 identical over 7 bases. The CDR3 runs 15 residues. Trimming removed 3 bases from V and 2 bases from J; junction bases left unmatched: 7. Looked up from germline, CDR1 is LNHDA and CDR2 is SQIVND (reference sequence). The chain's CDR3 is CASSMPGTDTYEQYF. DNA of the CDR3: TGTGCCAGTAGTATGCCCGGGACAGACACCTACGAGCAGTACTTC.

DNA of the CDR3: TGTGCCAGCAGTGCCTCCGGGACGGGAGGCTCCTATAATTCACCCCTCCACTTT. This sequence encodes CASSASGTGGSYNSPLHF. This rearrangement joins TRBV6-4 to TRBJ1-6, with D possibly TRBD1 on 5 matching bases. Trimming took off 4 bases at V and 0 bases at J, with 16 bases between the two ends. The CDR3 is 18 residues long. Germline CDR1 is MRHNA and CDR2 is SNTAGT.

The chain employs TRBV19 and TRBJ1-6, with 8 bases lining up with TRBD1. V was clipped by 2 bases and J by 5 bases; unmatched bases: 5. This CDR3 comprises 16 residues. Germline V gene lookup returns CDR1 LNHDA and CDR2 SQIVND (reference sequence). CDR3 nucleotide sequence: TGTGCCAGTAGTATAAGGACAGGGCTCGATAATTCACCCCTCCACTTT. It codes for CASSIRTGLDNSPLHF.

J is TRBJ1-4 and V is TRBV5-6; tentative D call: TRBD1 (6 bases). V was pared by 2 bases and J by 3 bases, with 8 bases between. There are 14 residues in the CDR3. Germline CDR1 and CDR2: SGHDT and YYEEEE. This CDR3 is CASSFKGANEKLFF. CDR3 nucleotides: TGTGCCAGCAGCTTTAAGGGGGCTAATGAAAAACTGTTTTTT.

V gene TRBV5-1 combines with J gene TRBJ2-2; a weak D match, TRBD1 (6 bases). From germline, CDR1 is SGHRS and CDR2 YFSETQ. There are 16 residues in the CDR3. Trimming took 4 bases from V and 5 from J, leaving 18 bases between them. CDR3 sequence reads: CASSPSVSGATGELFF. Here the CDR3 DNA reads TGCGCCAGCAGCCCATCGGTTTCAGGGGCTACCGGGGAGCTGTTTTTT.

The rearrangement links TRBV4-1 to TRBJ1-1, with unresolved D. Germline values: CDR1 MGHRA, CDR2 YSYEKL. The CDR3 runs 15 residues. Deletions cut 1 base from V and 0 bases from J, with 9 bases between. The chain's CDR3 is CASSQVARMNTEAFF. The CDR3 nucleotides read TGCGCCAGCAGCCAAGTAGCTCGGATGAACACTGAAGCTTTCTTT.